This is a list of T cell receptor beta chains from one sample in a study of glioma-infiltrating T cells. Each CDR3 protein gets one entry after TCRdb re-called the multiplex PCR reads with MiXCR. Of more than 350,000 distinct CDR3 sequences in the sample, about 40% were seen once. Sequenced: glioma tissue, nonneoplastic brain tissue, or PBMCs (not recorded which). The source of these receptors is a human donor with low-grade glioma or glioblastoma, undergoing nonglioma brain surgery, or in good health (not recorded which). The CDR3 runs from the conserved cysteine through the conserved F or W. The order of the fields is clone size, V gene, D gene, J gene, CDR3 protein, CDR3 DNA. The D gene is left open where the match is weak. For some rows the clone size is stated as once, few or many, or as a class when expanded; others skip it.

-	TRBV11-1	TRBD2	TRBJ2-7	CASRRAGLGYEQYF	TGTGCCAGCAGGAGAGCGGGATTAGGCTACGAGCAGTACTTC
once	TRBV14	-	TRBJ2-7	CASSQVGSEQYF	TGTGCCAGCAGCCAAGTGGGGAGCGAGCAGTACTTC
-	TRBV12-3/TRBV12-4	-	TRBJ1-1	CASTQQKNTEAFF	TGTGCCAGCACGCAGCAGAAGAACACTGAAGCTTTCTTT
-	TRBV5-1	-	TRBJ1-2	CASSLENNYGYTF	TGCGCCAGCAGCTTGGAGAATAACTATGGCTACACCTTC
many	TRBV25-1	TRBD2	TRBJ2-3	CASSEAGEDTQYF	TGTGCCAGCAGTGAAGCGGGAGAGGATACGCAGTATTTT
-	TRBV7-9	TRBD1	TRBJ1-3	CASSSQGAAGNTIYF	TGTGCCAGCAGCTCACAGGGGGCGGCTGGAAACACCATATATTTT
many	TRBV6-5	-	TRBJ2-7	CASSPLEGLGPDYEQYF	TGTGCCAGCAGTCCCCTAGAAGGGCTAGGTCCGGACTACGAGCAGTACTTC
-	TRBV20-1	-	TRBJ1-6	CSARGTAYMSPFHF	TGCAGTGCTAGAGGGACAGCTTACATGTCACCCTTCCACTTT
many	TRBV20-1	-	TRBJ2-7	CSAALDMTFAEQYF	TGCAGTGCTGCCTTGGATATGACATTTGCCGAGCAGTACTTC
-	TRBV7-2	-	TRBJ1-2	CASSYSGGSQGYGYTF	TGTGCCAGCAGCTACTCGGGGGGCTCCCAGGGCTATGGCTACACCTTC
many	TRBV28	-	TRBJ2-2	CASTGELFF	TGTGCCAGCACCGGGGAGCTGTTTTTT
many	TRBV6-1	-	TRBJ1-6	CASSSRQGYNSPLHF	TGTGCCAGCAGTTCCCGTCAGGGTTATAATTCACCCCTCCACTTT
many	TRBV6-2/TRBV6-3	-	TRBJ1-2	CASTQDLNYGYTF	TGTGCCAGCACGCAAGACCTTAACTATGGCTACACCTTC
-	TRBV25-1	-	TRBJ2-5	CASSERGLARQETQYF	TGTGCCAGCAGTGAAAGGGGGCTAGCGCGGCAAGAGACCCAGTACTTC
-	TRBV4-2	TRBD1	TRBJ2-1	CASSSPGRGPYNEQFF	TGTGCCAGCAGCTCCCCGGGAAGGGGGCCCTACAATGAGCAGTTCTTC
-	TRBV27	TRBD2	TRBJ2-7	CASKPRGDFYSHEQYF	TGTGCCAGCAAGCCCCGGGGGGACTTTTACTCCCACGAGCAGTACTTC
-	TRBV2	-	TRBJ1-5	CASKRDNNRPQHF	TGTGCCAGCAAGCGGGACAACAATCGGCCCCAGCATTTT
many	TRBV27	-	TRBJ2-3	CASSFGATSTDTQYF	TGTGCCAGCAGTTTTGGCGCTACTAGCACAGATACGCAGTATTTT
-	TRBV5-4	-	TRBJ1-1	CASSLETGGNTEAFF	TGTGCCAGCAGCTTGGAAACCGGCGGGAACACTGAAGCTTTCTTT
-	TRBV18	-	TRBJ2-5	CASSPPTGYQETQYF	TGTGCCAGCTCACCCCCAACAGGGTACCAAGAGACCCAGTACTTC
-	TRBV28	-	TRBJ2-2	CASSPMRHTWELFF	TGTGCCAGCAGTCCCATGAGACACACCTGGGAGCTGTTTTTT
-	TRBV7-9	TRBD1	TRBJ2-1	CASSPTRYRGHEQFF	TGTGCCAGCAGCCCGACCCGGTACAGGGGGCATGAGCAGTTCTTC
many	TRBV7-2	-	TRBJ1-5	CASSSSPNQPQHF	TGTGCCAGCAGCTCGTCCCCCAATCAGCCCCAGCATTTT
-	TRBV7-9	TRBD2	TRBJ2-1	CASSISGTSYNEQFF	TGTGCCAGCAGCATTAGCGGGACCTCCTACAATGAGCAGTTCTTC
many	TRBV20-1	-	TRBJ1-2	CSARDPTDYGYTF	TGCAGTGCTAGAGATCCCACGGACTATGGCTACACCTTC
-	TRBV4-1	-	TRBJ2-1	CASSYFGTSYNEQFF	TGCGCCAGCTCCTATTTCGGAACCTCCTACAATGAGCAGTTCTTC
many	TRBV10-3	-	TRBJ1-5	CAIRGPNSNQPQHF	TGTGCCATCAGGGGGCCTAATAGCAATCAGCCCCAGCATTTT
-	TRBV27	-	TRBJ2-1	CASSLSPGRNEQFF	TGTGCCAGCAGTTTATCTCCGGGGCGCAATGAGCAGTTCTTC
few	TRBV11-2	TRBD1	TRBJ1-2	CASSWDRRGNGYTF	TGTGCCAGCAGCTGGGACAGAAGAGGAAATGGCTACACCTTC
few	TRBV27	-	TRBJ1-1	CASSLSNGDTEAFF	TGTGCCAGCAGTTTATCCAACGGGGACACTGAAGCTTTCTTT
-	TRBV15	-	TRBJ2-2	CANSRAGTGELFF	TGTGCCAACAGCAGAGCAGGTACCGGGGAGCTGTTTTTT
many	TRBV20-1	TRBD1	TRBJ2-7	CSASRDRSYEQYF	TGCAGTGCTAGCCGGGACAGGTCCTACGAGCAGTACTTC
few	TRBV15	-	TRBJ2-3	CATSRDRGADTDTQYF	TGTGCCACCAGCAGAGATCGGGGGGCAGACACAGATACGCAGTATTTT
-	TRBV12-3/TRBV12-4	-	TRBJ1-2	CASSAHRNNYGYTF	TGTGCCAGCAGTGCGCACAGGAATAACTATGGCTACACCTTC
-	TRBV12-3/TRBV12-4	-	TRBJ1-1	CASSPRTVNTEAFF	TGTGCCAGCAGTCCAAGGACGGTGAACACTGAAGCTTTCTTT
-	TRBV25-1	TRBD1	TRBJ2-7	CASSGGQGAWYEQYF	TGTGCCAGCAGTGGAGGACAGGGGGCATGGTACGAGCAGTACTTC
-	TRBV2	TRBD1	TRBJ1-6	CASSDQGALDNSPLHF	TGTGCCAGCAGTGACCAGGGGGCTCTCGATAATTCACCCCTCCACTTT
few	TRBV28	TRBD2	TRBJ2-3	CASSKSGTSAVYF	TGTGCCAGCAGTAAATCTGGGACTAGCGCGGTGTATTTT
few	TRBV28	-	TRBJ2-4	CASSLGPTGSAKNIQYF	TGTGCCAGCAGTTTAGGACCAACTGGATCGGCCAAAAACATTCAGTACTTC
-	TRBV20-1	TRBD1	TRBJ2-1	CSAHPGTASDNEQFF	TGCAGTGCTCACCCCGGGACAGCGAGTGACAATGAGCAGTTCTTC
-	TRBV29-1	-	TRBJ2-7	CSVLSDHYEQYF	TGCAGCGTCCTCAGTGATCATTACGAGCAGTACTTC